Listed here is a single T cell receptor (beta chain). The target antigen is unknown. Primers: 60 Vbeta forward and 13 Jbeta reverse. In the study's own analysis: Later, an analysis found 65 million to 85 million unique TCR beta chains, and about 10 million of these were shared. The data were produced by immunoSEQ multiplex PCR, yet TCRdb's version contains in-frame clones alone and is incomplete. V, J and clone size reflect that table, while D and trimming were determined from the DNA. The sample lists more than 85,000 clones, about 80% occurring once. This entry belongs to a study of cytomegalovirus exposure and HLA in healthy donors. Overall study context: A preliminary data release comprised roughly 85 million unique TCRs obtained from HLA-typed donors.

Whole-study results and caveats: Per published reports, the classifier diagnosed cytomegalovirus status with high specificity and sensitivity. Of the V segments, some could not be distinguished, including TRBV6-2 and TRBV6-3, and were excluded.

Between the trimmed V and J ends, which lost 6 bases and 11 bases, there was a span of 17 bases. The CDR3 sequence is 13 residues long. Per germline, CDR1 KGHSH and CDR2 LQKENI. The V gene is TRBV18, the J gene TRBJ1-5, with D possibly being TRBD1 (6 bases). This TCR came from a man aged 35 to 55 in good health and CMV-seronegative. Sample: PBMCs. CDR3 coding DNA: TGTGCCAGCTCGGGACAAGTCAAGGGTTCCCAGCATTTT. Its protein product is CASSGQVKGSQHF.